This TCR beta chain emerged from a study of blood T cell repertoires in COVID-19. Study-level information: Samples representing acute and convalescent COVID-19 were sourced from the United States, Italy and Spain. PBMCs, B-cell-depleted T cells, or T cells provided the cDNA or gDNA that made up the material.

Germline V gives CDR1 ENHRY, CDR2 SYGVKD. V gave up 2 bases and J gave up 5 bases; unmatched junction bases: 10. There are 17 residues in the CDR3. Original processing methods: Researchers report that nucleated cell counts were estimated from reference gene primer amplification. Clones were sequenced by immunoSEQ multiplex PCR, and TCRdb holds only the in-frame ones, with some missing. That table supplies the V and J calls and clone size; D and trimming were determined from the DNA. This table has approximately 70,000 clones, just under 80% appearing once. The V call is TRBV10-3, the J call TRBJ2-5, with 11 positions matching TRBD2. This TCR was sampled from a woman aged 55-70 years with acute or convalescent COVID-19. What was sequenced was peripheral blood. CDR3 residues: CAISEPKLAGGTETQYF. The CDR3 nucleotides read TGTGCCATCAGTGAGCCTAAGCTAGCGGGGGGCACTGAGACCCAGTACTTC.